This T cell receptor (beta chain) was found in a study of T-cell memory formation after mild COVID-19. CDR3 length equals 15 residues. The junction had 7 bases not matched to a gene; V was cut back by 6 bases and J by 6 bases. In this sample, this clonotype turned up once. Its specificity is unknown. Broader study findings: Memory sampled before infection contained some responding clones, suggesting cross-reactive memory joined.

cDNA libraries for TCR alpha and TCR beta, carrying sample barcodes and UMIs, came from 5'RACE with constant-segment primers. TCRdb re-derived calls from the 5' RACE reads in MiXCR, one entry per CDR3 protein. Of more than 150,000 distinct CDR3 sequences listed, about 18% are singletons. Sequenced sample: PBMCs or a T cell subset sorted from them (not recorded which). The receptor was derived from a man aged 18 to 30 who had mild COVID-19 (a few samples of this study predate the infection). Cell type and time point are not known. V gene TRBV12-3 or TRBV12-4 combines with J gene TRBJ2-2; TRBD1 agrees at 10 bases. This CDR3 is CASRTGTGESGELFF. In DNA form, the CDR3 reads TGTGCCAGCAGGACCGGGACAGGGGAGTCCGGGGAGCTGTTTTTT.